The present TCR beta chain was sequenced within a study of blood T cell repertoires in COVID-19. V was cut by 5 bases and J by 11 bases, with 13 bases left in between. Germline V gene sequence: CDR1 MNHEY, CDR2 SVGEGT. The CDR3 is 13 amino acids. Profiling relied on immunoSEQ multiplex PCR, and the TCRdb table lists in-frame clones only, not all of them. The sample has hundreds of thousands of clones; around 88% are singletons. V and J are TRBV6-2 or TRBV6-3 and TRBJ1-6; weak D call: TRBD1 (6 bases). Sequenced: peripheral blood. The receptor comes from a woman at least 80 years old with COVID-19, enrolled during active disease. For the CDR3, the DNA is TGTGCCAGCAGTCCCGAGGGGGGGACACCCCTCCACTTT. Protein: CASSPEGGTPLHF.